These T cell receptor beta chains were read from a single sample in a study of CD8+ T cells in alopecia areata. Assay used: immunoSEQ multiplex PCR; TCRdb lists only in-frame clones, some missing. The sample has roughly 200,000 clones, under 60% seen once. This specimen consisted of CD8+ T cells sorted from blood, obtained at week 24, from a patient treated with tofacitinib. These receptors were obtained from a human donor with alopecia areata. Both conserved end residues are part of each CDR3. Each record gives: CDR3 protein, CDR3 DNA, clone size, J gene, V gene, D gene. The D gene is left open where the match is weak. Clone size is given for some rows only: seen once, a few or many times, or a class if the clone is expanded.

CASRIFGQGTTEAFF TGTGCCAGCAGAATCTTCGGACAGGGGACCACTGAAGCTTTCTTT once TRBJ1-1 TRBV27 TRBD1
CASSLPSRYYEQYF TGTGCCAGCAGTCTCCCCTCTCGGTACTACGAGCAGTACTTC few TRBJ2-7 TRBV5-6 .
CASSLKVNYEQYF TGTGCCAGCAGCTTGAAGGTTAACTACGAGCAGTACTTC . TRBJ2-7 TRBV5-6 .
CASSLRGPGGDTEAFF TGTGCCAGCAGCTTACGGGGTCCAGGGGGCGACACTGAAGCTTTCTTT . TRBJ1-1 TRBV7-9 TRBD1
CASSLGWGLGETQYF TGTGCCAGCAGCTTAGGATGGGGGCTGGGAGAGACCCAGTACTTC . TRBJ2-5 TRBV11-2 .
CASSLEGALTDTQYF TGCGCCAGCAGCTTGGAGGGGGCCCTGACAGATACGCAGTATTTT few TRBJ2-3 TRBV5-1 TRBD1
CSTWDREDSEAFF TGCAGCACCTGGGACAGGGAAGACTCTGAAGCTTTCTTT . TRBJ1-1 TRBV29-1 TRBD1
CATRGLIGDSPLHF TGTGCCACCCGAGGACTTATCGGGGATTCACCCCTCCACTTT . TRBJ1-6 TRBV15 .
CASKGGDTEAFF TGCGCCAGCAAGGGGGGCGACACTGAAGCTTTCTTT . TRBJ1-1 TRBV5-1 .
CASSNTEAFF TGTGCCAGCTCGAACACTGAAGCTTTCTTT few TRBJ1-1 TRBV13 .
CSFRGRTNTGELFF TGCAGCTTTAGGGGCAGAACGAACACCGGGGAGCTGTTTTTT . TRBJ2-2 TRBV29-1 .
CASSQQGNEQFF TGTGCCAGCAGTCAACAGGGGAATGAGCAGTTCTTC . TRBJ2-1 TRBV9 TRBD1
CSARAQGAHTF TGCAGTGCTAGAGCCCAGGGTGCGCACACCTTC . TRBJ1-2 TRBV20-1 .
CAWSVGTGQPQHF TGTGCCTGGAGTGTAGGGACAGGTCAGCCCCAGCATTTT . TRBJ1-5 TRBV30 TRBD1
CASSSKTGDAYGYTF TGTGCCAGCAGCTCCAAGACAGGGGACGCCTATGGCTACACCTTC . TRBJ1-2 TRBV13 TRBD1
CASSLSRASGYTF TGCGCCAGCAGCTTATCCAGGGCTTCTGGCTACACCTTC . TRBJ1-2 TRBV5-1 .
CASSQDTVYGYTF TGCGCCAGCAGCCAAGACACGGTCTATGGCTACACCTTC once TRBJ1-2 TRBV4-1 .
CASSLAGSGYEQYF TGTGCCAGCAGCTTAGCCGGTTCTGGGTACGAGCAGTACTTC few TRBJ2-7 TRBV7-8 .
CASFPGTGYTGELFF TGTGCCAGCTTTCCCGGGACAGGGTACACCGGGGAGCTGTTTTTT . TRBJ2-2 TRBV5-6 TRBD1
CSVEAINTGELFF TGCAGCGTTGAGGCTATAAACACCGGGGAGCTGTTTTTT . TRBJ2-2 TRBV29-1 .
CASTTGTEAFF TGTGCCAGCACCACAGGCACTGAAGCTTTCTTT . TRBJ1-1 TRBV11-2 .
CASSPRTAQIAKNIQYF TGTGCCAGCAGCCCTCGGACAGCCCAGATAGCCAAAAACATTCAGTACTTC . TRBJ2-4 TRBV7-9 .
CASSSRVPNYGYTF TGTGCCAGCAGCTCACGGGTACCAAACTATGGCTACACCTTC . TRBJ1-2 TRBV5-6 .
CASSLGTGTEAFF TGTGCCAGCAGCTTAGGGACAGGCACTGAAGCTTTCTTT . TRBJ1-1 TRBV7-9 TRBD1
CASSLDLRRRTGANVLTF TGTGCCAGCAGCTTAGACCTACGCCGGCGAACTGGGGCCAACGTCCTGACTTTC once TRBJ2-6 TRBV7-8 .
CAISESDTDTQYF TGTGCCATCAGTGAGTCCGACACAGATACGCAGTATTTT . TRBJ2-3 TRBV10-3 .
CASSSDRGIRYNEQFF TGTGCCAGCAGCTCGGACAGGGGTATCCGATACAATGAGCAGTTCTTC few TRBJ2-1 TRBV7-9 TRBD1
CASSIFIRESNQPQHF TGTGCCAGTAGTATCTTCATCCGGGAAAGCAATCAGCCCCAGCATTTT few TRBJ1-5 TRBV19 .
CSARTGVYEQYF TGCAGCGCCCGGACAGGGGTCTACGAGCAGTACTTC few TRBJ2-7 TRBV29-1 TRBD1
CAWSGGSLKETQYF TGTGCCTGGAGTGGGGGCAGCCTAAAAGAGACCCAGTACTTC . TRBJ2-5 TRBV30 .
CASSRSDPYEQYF TGTGCCAGCAGTAGATCGGATCCCTACGAGCAGTACTTC . TRBJ2-7 TRBV2 .
CASGWGNTGELFF TGTGCCAGTGGATGGGGGAACACCGGGGAGCTGTTTTTT . TRBJ2-2 TRBV19 .
CASTVGGNTEAFF TGCGCCAGCACCGTGGGGGGGAACACTGAAGCTTTCTTT . TRBJ1-1 TRBV5-1 .
CASSQEGGRVYGYTF TGCGCCAGCAGCCAAGAAGGGGGCAGAGTCTATGGCTACACCTTC . TRBJ1-2 TRBV4-1 TRBD1
CASSFGTAMNTEAFF TGTGCCAGCAGCTTCGGGACAGCGATGAACACTGAAGCTTTCTTT . TRBJ1-1 TRBV5-6 TRBD1
CASSEALAGGRQETQYF TGTGCCAGCAGTGAAGCCCTAGCGGGGGGCAGACAAGAGACCCAGTACTTC . TRBJ2-5 TRBV2 TRBD2
CASSLGLGPLGYTF TGTGCCAGCAGCTTAGGGTTGGGTCCCCTTGGCTACACCTTC few TRBJ1-2 TRBV7-2 .
CASSPGTEAFF TGTGCCAGCAGCCCCGGCACTGAAGCTTTCTTT . TRBJ1-1 TRBV7-9 .
CASSLGARGTDTQYF TGTGCCAGCAGCTTAGGGGCGCGTGGCACAGATACGCAGTATTTT . TRBJ2-3 TRBV7-2 .
CASSPVDLNTQYF TGTGCCAGCAGCCCAGTGGACCTGAATACGCAGTATTTT . TRBJ2-3 TRBV7-9 .
CSVPGQGKFYGYTF TGCAGCGTCCCGGGACAGGGGAAATTTTATGGCTACACCTTC . TRBJ1-2 TRBV29-1 TRBD1
CASSQSSGFYGYTF TGCGCCAGCAGCCAATCATCAGGGTTCTATGGCTACACCTTC . TRBJ1-2 TRBV4-1 .
CASSGWTVRNYGYTF TGTGCCAGCAGCGGATGGACAGTCCGTAACTATGGCTACACCTTC . TRBJ1-2 TRBV9 .
CASRGTPSYNEQFF TGTGCCAGCCGTGGGACGCCGTCCTACAATGAGCAGTTCTTC . TRBJ2-1 TRBV6-5 .
CASSPGGWSEAFF TGTGCCAGCAGCCCAGGGGGTTGGTCTGAAGCTTTCTTT . TRBJ1-1 TRBV7-6 TRBD1
CAIRRAGDEQFF TGTGCCATCAGAAGGGCGGGGGATGAGCAGTTCTTC . TRBJ2-1 TRBV10-3 TRBD2
CAWSLDRTSTDTQYF TGTGCCTGGAGCTTGGACAGGACAAGCACAGATACGCAGTATTTT . TRBJ2-3 TRBV30 TRBD1
CATGQYSNNEKLFF TGTGCCACCGGGCAATATTCCAATAATGAAAAACTGTTTTTT . TRBJ1-4 TRBV15 .
CAGHSGVGNTEAFF TGTGCCGGGCATTCCGGGGTGGGGAACACTGAAGCTTTCTTT . TRBJ1-1 TRBV30 .
CASRDEQYEQYF TGTGCCAGCAGAGACGAACAATACGAGCAGTACTTC . TRBJ2-7 TRBV11-2 .
CASSLIVNYGYTF TGTGCCAGCAGTTTGATAGTTAACTATGGCTACACCTTC few TRBJ1-2 TRBV6-6 .
CSVDFRQGEQFF TGCAGCGTTGATTTTAGACAGGGCGAGCAGTTCTTC . TRBJ2-1 TRBV29-1 TRBD1
CASSLALFEGVTNYGYTF TGTGCCAGCAGCTTAGCGTTGTTTGAGGGGGTGACTAACTATGGCTACACCTTC . TRBJ1-2 TRBV7-2 .
CASSMGGTSYGYTF TGTGCCAGTAGTATGGGTGGAACTAGCTATGGCTACACCTTC . TRBJ1-2 TRBV19 .
CASSLSRTGVLQETQYF TGTGCCAGCAGTTTATCCCGGACAGGGGTACTACAAGAGACCCAGTACTTC once TRBJ2-5 TRBV27 TRBD1
CASSVRTTGPNF TGTGCCAGCAGCGTACGGACCACTGGTCCCAACTTC . TRBJ1-2 TRBV9 .
CASSVFGQGDGAFF TGTGCCAGCAGCGTCTTTGGACAGGGGGATGGAGCTTTCTTT . TRBJ1-1 TRBV9 TRBD1
CASSEFLLAGSGYEQYF TGTGCCAGCAGTGAATTTTTACTAGCGGGGAGCGGTTACGAGCAGTACTTC . TRBJ2-7 TRBV2 TRBD2
CASSGGSGGYTF TGTGCCAGCAGTGGGGGTAGTGGTGGCTACACCTTC . TRBJ1-2 TRBV2 .